This T cell receptor (beta chain) was captured by sequencing in a study of CD8 T cells in ankylosing spondylitis. Each CDR3 protein is one row after TCRdb ran MiXCR on the 5' RACE reads. Found here are about 840,000 distinct CDR3 sequences, about 10% of them singletons; the top ten hold approximately 0.5%. Findings and limits, study-wide: Reports say disease-linked clones showed up significantly more in matched ankylosing spondylitis synovial fluid. A TCR beta motif made of about 8 highly homologous variants seemed typical of ankylosing spondylitis blood. Prior literature has documented some motif variants in synovial fluid and blood from reactive arthritis.

In this sample, this clonotype turned up many times. The antigen remains undetermined. Trimming took 4 bases from V and 4 from J; bases not matched to a gene: 6. This CDR3 is 13 amino acids long. Per the germline V gene, CDR1 is SQVTM and CDR2 is ANQGSEA. The receptor was isolated from a male donor with ankylosing spondylitis. J is TRBJ1-1 and V is TRBV29-1; 7 bases fit TRBD1. The sequenced material came from blood, either unsorted or a sorted T cell fraction (not recorded which). The CDR3 here is CSVGTGVGTEAFF. Written as DNA, the CDR3 is TGCAGCGTTGGAACAGGGGTTGGCACTGAAGCTTTCTTT.